This T cell receptor beta chain derives from a study of long-term antiretroviral therapy in people with HIV. This was the immunoSEQ v3.0 assay at survey level. TCRdb keeps only in-frame clones here, not all; method: immunoSEQ multiplex PCR. The data hold approximately 25,000 clones, with roughly 78% observed a single time. The CDR3 length is 13 residues. Germline-derived CDR1 and CDR2 are PRHDT and FYEKMQ (reference sequence). V lost 5 bases, J lost 4 bases, and 12 bases lay in between. The source is a woman in her forties with HIV. The sequenced sample was unsorted PBMCs, obtained 1.2 years after starting antiretroviral therapy. V gene TRBV13 combines with J gene TRBJ2-7; TRBD1 or TRBD2 may be the D gene (5 bases each). The CDR3 region is CASSLRDRYEQYF. The CDR3 coding sequence is TGTGCCAGCAGCCTCCGGGACCGGTACGAGCAGTACTTC.